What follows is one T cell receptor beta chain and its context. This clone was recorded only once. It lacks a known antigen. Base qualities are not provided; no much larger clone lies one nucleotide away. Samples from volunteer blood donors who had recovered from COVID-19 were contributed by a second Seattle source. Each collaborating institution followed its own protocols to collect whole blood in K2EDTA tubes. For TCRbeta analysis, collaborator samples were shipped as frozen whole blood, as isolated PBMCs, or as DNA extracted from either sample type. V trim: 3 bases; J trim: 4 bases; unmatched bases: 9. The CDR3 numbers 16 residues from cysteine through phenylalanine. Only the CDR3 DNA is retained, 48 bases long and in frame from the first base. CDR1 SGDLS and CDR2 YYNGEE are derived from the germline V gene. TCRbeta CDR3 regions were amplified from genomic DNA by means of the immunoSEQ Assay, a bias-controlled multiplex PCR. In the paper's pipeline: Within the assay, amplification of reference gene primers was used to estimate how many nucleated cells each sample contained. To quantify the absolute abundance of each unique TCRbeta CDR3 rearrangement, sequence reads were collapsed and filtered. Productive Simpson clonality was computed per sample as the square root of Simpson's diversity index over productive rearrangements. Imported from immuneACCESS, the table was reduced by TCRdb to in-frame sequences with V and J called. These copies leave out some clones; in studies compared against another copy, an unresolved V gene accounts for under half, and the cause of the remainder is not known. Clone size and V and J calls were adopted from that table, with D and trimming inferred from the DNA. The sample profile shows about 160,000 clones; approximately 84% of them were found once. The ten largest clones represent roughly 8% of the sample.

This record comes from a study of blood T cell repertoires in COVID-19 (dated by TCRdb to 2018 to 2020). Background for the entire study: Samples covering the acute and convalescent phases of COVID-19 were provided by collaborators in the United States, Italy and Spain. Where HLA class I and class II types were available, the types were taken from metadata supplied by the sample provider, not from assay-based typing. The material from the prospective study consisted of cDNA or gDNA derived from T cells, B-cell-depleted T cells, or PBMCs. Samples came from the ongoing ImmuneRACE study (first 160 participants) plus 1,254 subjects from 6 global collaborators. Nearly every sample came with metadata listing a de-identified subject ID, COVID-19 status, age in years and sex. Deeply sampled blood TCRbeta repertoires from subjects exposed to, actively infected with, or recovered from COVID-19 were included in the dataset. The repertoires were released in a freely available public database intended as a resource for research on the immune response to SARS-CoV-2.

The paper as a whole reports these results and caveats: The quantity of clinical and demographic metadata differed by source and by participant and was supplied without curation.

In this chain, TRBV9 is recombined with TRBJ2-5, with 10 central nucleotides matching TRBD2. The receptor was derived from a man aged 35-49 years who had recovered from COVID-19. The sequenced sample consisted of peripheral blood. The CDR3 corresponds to CASSALAGEVGETQYF. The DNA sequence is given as TGTGCCAGCAGCGCCCTAGCGGGGGAGGTGGGAGAGACCCAGTACTTC.